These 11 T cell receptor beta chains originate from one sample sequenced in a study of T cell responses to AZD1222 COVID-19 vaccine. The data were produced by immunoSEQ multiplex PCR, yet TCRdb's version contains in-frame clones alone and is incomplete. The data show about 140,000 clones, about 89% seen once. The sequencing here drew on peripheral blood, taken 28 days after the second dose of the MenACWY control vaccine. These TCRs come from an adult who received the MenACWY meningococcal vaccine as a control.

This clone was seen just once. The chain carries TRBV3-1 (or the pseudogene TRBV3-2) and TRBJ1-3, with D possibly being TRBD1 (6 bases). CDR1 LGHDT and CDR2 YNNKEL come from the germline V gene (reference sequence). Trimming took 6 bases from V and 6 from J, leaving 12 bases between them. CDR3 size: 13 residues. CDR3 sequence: CASSAGGENTIYF. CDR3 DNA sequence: TGTGCCAGCAGTGCGGGGGGCGAAAACACCATATATTTT.

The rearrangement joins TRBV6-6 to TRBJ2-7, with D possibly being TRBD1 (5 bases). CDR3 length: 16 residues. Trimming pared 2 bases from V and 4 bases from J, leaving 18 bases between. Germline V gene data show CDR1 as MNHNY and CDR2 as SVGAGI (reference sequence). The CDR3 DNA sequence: TGTGCCAGCAGTTACGATTCAGGGTTTGGGGATTACGAGCAGTACTTC. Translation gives CASSYDSGFGDYEQYF.

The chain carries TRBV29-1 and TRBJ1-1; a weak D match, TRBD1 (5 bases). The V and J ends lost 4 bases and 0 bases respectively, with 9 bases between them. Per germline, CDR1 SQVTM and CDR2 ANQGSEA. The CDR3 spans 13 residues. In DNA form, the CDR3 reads TGCAGCGTTGTCCGACAGATGAACACTGAAGCTTTCTTT. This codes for CSVVRQMNTEAFF.

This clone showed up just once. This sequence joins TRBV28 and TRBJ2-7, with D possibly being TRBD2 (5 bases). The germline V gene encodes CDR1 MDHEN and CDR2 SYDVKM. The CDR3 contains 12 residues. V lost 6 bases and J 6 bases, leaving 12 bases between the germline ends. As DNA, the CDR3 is TGTGCCAGCAGCAACGGACTCCTCGAGCAGTACTTC. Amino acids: CASSNGLLEQYF.

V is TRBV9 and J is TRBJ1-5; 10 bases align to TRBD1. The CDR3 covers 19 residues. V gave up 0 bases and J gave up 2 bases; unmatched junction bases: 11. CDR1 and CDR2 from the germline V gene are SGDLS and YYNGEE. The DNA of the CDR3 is TGTGCCAGCAGCGTAGATGTAAGGGGACAGGGGATATGCAATCAGCCCCAGCATTTT. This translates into CASSVDVRGQGICNQPQHF.

In nucleotides, the CDR3 is TGCAGCGTTGAAGAGGGACCCTCGGGGGGGAAGCAGTTCTTC. It yields the protein CSVEEGPSGGKQFF. The rearrangement joins TRBV29-1 to TRBJ2-1; 8 positions agree with TRBD2. The CDR3 loop spans 14 amino acids. V lost 0 bases and J lost 11; bases outside the gene matches: 9. CDR1 is SQVTM, CDR2 ANQGSEA, per germline.

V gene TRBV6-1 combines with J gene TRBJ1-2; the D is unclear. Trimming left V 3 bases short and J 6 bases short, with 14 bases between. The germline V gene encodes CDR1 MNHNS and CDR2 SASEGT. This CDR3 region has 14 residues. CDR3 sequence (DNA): TGTGCCAGCAGTGATCTCATAGGGAGCGATGGCTACACCTTC. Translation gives CASSDLIGSDGYTF.

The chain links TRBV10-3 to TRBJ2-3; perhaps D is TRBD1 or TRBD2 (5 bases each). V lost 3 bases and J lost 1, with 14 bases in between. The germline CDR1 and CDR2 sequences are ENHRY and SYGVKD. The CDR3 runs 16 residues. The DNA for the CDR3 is TGTGCCATCAGTGAAAGAGGGGTAGAGGGCACAGATACGCAGTATTTT. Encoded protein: CAISERGVEGTDTQYF.

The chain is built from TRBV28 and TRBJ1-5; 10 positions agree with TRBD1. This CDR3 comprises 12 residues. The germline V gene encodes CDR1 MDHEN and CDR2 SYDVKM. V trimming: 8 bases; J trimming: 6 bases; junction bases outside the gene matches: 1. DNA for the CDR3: TGTGCCAGCGGACAGGGGGTTCAGCCCCAGCATTTT. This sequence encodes CASGQGVQPQHF.

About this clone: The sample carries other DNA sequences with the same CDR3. CDR3 loop: CSVGQGREKLFF. The CDR3, as DNA: TGCAGCGTGGGCCAGGGTCGCGAAAAACTGTTTTTT. This sequence joins TRBV29-1 and TRBJ1-4, with TRBD1 as a possible D gene (5 bases). In germline, CDR1 is SQVTM, CDR2 ANQGSEA. V lost 6 bases to trimming and J lost 8 bases, with 13 bases between them. This CDR3 spans 12 amino acids.

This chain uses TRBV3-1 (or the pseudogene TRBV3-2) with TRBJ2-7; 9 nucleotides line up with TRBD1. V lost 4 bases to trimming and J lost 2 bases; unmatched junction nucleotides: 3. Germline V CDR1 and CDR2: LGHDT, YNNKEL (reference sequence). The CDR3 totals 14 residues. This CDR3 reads CASSLTGGPYEQYF. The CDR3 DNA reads TGTGCCAGCAGCCTGACAGGGGGACCCTACGAGCAGTACTTC.